These 6 T cell receptor beta chains share one sample of origin, sequenced in a study of blood T cell repertoires in COVID-19 (TCRdb year 2020). The receptor library was made with the immunoSEQ multiplex PCR assay. TCRdb's version of the immuneACCESS table is confined to in-frame rearrangements and falls short of the full clone set. An unresolved V gene accounts for under half of the shortfall where checked; the remainder is of unknown origin. This sample has more than 110,000 clones in its table, and roughly four fifths of those were observed once. 3% to 4.5% of the sample belongs to the ten largest clones. Source material: peripheral blood. The receptors stem from a woman aged 60 to 75 with acute or convalescent COVID-19.

This sequence joins TRBV5-1 and TRBJ2-1; D is perhaps TRBD2 (7 bases). Trimming took off 0 bases at V and 5 bases at J, with 15 bases between the two ends. This CDR3 spans 16 amino acids. Germline CDR1 and CDR2: SGHRS and YFSETQ. The CDR3 region is CASSLGVRGLNNEQFF. DNA for the CDR3: TGCGCCAGCAGCTTGGGGGTGCGGGGGCTGAACAATGAGCAGTTCTTC.

The J gene is TRBJ2-1, the V gene TRBV19, with 9 nucleotides matching TRBD2. The ends lost 1 base at V and 8 bases at J; junction bases unmatched: 6. This CDR3 has 15 residues. Looked up from germline, CDR1 is LNHDA and CDR2 is SQIVND (reference sequence). The CDR3 DNA reads as TGTGCCAGTAGTATAGGGCTCCGGACTAGCGATGAGCAGTTCTTC. It is translated as CASSIGLRTSDEQFF.

This clone came up a few times. CDR3 nucleotides: TGTGCCAGCAGTTTATCGGACGAGCAGTACTTC. Translation: CASSLSDEQYF. The chain joins TRBV28 to TRBJ2-7; D not certain. The CDR3 has 11 residues. The V and J ends lost 1 base and 5 bases respectively, with 3 bases between them. Germline V gene sequence: CDR1 MDHEN, CDR2 SYDVKM.

V gene TRBV7-2 combines with J gene TRBJ2-1; 7 nucleotides align to TRBD1. This CDR3 contains 16 residues. Germline V gene sequence: CDR1 SGHTA, CDR2 FQGNSA. Germline trimming cut 5 bases from V and 0 bases from J; bases unmatched to any gene: 7. The CDR3 sequence is CASSSRTGRSYNEQFF. The CDR3 nucleotides read TGTGCCAGCAGCAGCCGGACAGGCCGCTCCTACAATGAGCAGTTCTTC. The entire variable domain, with the rest obtained from reference TRBV7-2 and TRBJ2-1, is as follows: GAGVSQSPSNKVTEKGKDVELRCDPISGHTALYWYRQSLGQGLEFLIYFQGNSAPDKSGLPSDRFSAERTGGSVSTLTIQRTQQEDSAVYLCASSSRTGRSYNEQFFGPGTRLTVL.

The gene calls are TRBV11-1 and TRBJ2-7; tentative D call: TRBD2 (5 bases). The CDR3 sequence is 14 residues long. Trimming left V 6 bases short and J 3 bases short, with 15 bases between. The germline V gene encodes CDR1 SGHAT and CDR2 FQDESV (reference sequence). In nucleotides, the CDR3 is TGTGCCAGCAGTCCCGGTCGGGGTGGCTACGAGCAGTACTTC. It specifies CASSPGRGGYEQYF.

This rearrangement joins TRBV19 to TRBJ2-7; no definite D call. The CDR3 length is 11 residues. Germline CDR1 LNHDA, CDR2 SQIVND (reference sequence). V lost 8 bases and J lost 1, with 6 bases in between. The CDR3: CASSGSYEQYF. CDR3 bases: TGTGCCAGTTCAGGTTCCTACGAGCAGTACTTC.